A selection of T cell receptor beta chains follows, all from one sample in a study of T cell clonotyping in hematopoietic cell transplantation. TCRdb's table, derived via immunoSEQ multiplex PCR, lists solely in-frame clones and lacks some. The data contain 20,000 to 30,000 clones, roughly 84% of them singletons. Sequenced material: peripheral blood mononuclear cells, taken before stem cell transplant. These receptors came from a woman aged 60 to 75 with acute myeloid leukemia. Some clones in this sample may be carry-over from other donors' samples. Each CDR3 is given with its conserved first and last residue. The D gene is left open where the match is weak. The size field is filled for only some rows; it gives once, few, many or a size class.

TGTGCCAGTAGCCCTAGGGACAGGGGAACGGGTCAGCCCCAGCATTTT CASSPRDRGTGQPQHF TRBD1 - TRBJ1-5 TRBV19 16
TGTGCCAGCAGCCCAGGGAGGACGGAGTCAAACACCATATATTTT CASSPGRTESNTIYF - - TRBJ1-3 TRBV11-2 15
TGTGCCAGCAGTTCACCCGACAGGAGGTTTCTCGGCTACACCTTC CASSSPDRRFLGYTF - - TRBJ1-2 TRBV28 15
TGTGCCAGCAGTTTATCGGGAGGACAGGGCGGGTATGGCTACACCTTC CASSLSGGQGGYGYTF TRBD1 once TRBJ1-2 TRBV27 16
TGTGCCAGCAGCTTAGAAGGGAGGGGAGACACTGAAGCTTTCTTT CASSLEGRGDTEAFF - - TRBJ1-1 TRBV11-2 15
TGTGCCAGCAGCCAAGATGGAGGGACAGGACTGAACACTGAAGCTTTCTTT CASSQDGGTGLNTEAFF TRBD1 - TRBJ1-1 TRBV14 17
TGTGCCAGCAGCTTAATAGGGAGCGGGGAGCTGTTTTTT CASSLIGSGELFF - - TRBJ2-2 TRBV7-3 13
TGCAGCGCTAAGTCTTACAATGAGCAGTTCTTC CSAKSYNEQFF - - TRBJ2-1 TRBV29-1 11
TGTGCCAGCAGGGGGGGACAGGGAAGCTCCTACGAGCAGTACTTC CASRGGQGSSYEQYF TRBD1 - TRBJ2-7 TRBV6-6 15
TGTGCCAGCAGTTACTCGATGGTTGGACAGTCTGAAGCTTTCTTT CASSYSMVGQSEAFF - - TRBJ1-1 TRBV6-5 15
TGTGCCAGCAGCTTGGTAGTCAGTACTTACGAGCAGTACTTC CASSLVVSTYEQYF - - TRBJ2-7 TRBV5-5 14
TGCGCCAGCAGCCACCGTCAGGGGGCCTACGAGCAGTACTTC CASSHRQGAYEQYF TRBD1 - TRBJ2-7 TRBV4-3 14
TGTGCCAGCAGTGTCGCAACGCGGAACACAGATACGCAGTATTTT CASSVATRNTDTQYF - - TRBJ2-3 TRBV25-1 15
TGTGCCAGCAGTTCCGGGGGAACGGATCAGCCCCAGCATTTT CASSSGGTDQPQHF - few TRBJ1-5 TRBV28 14
TGTGCCAGCAGCTTACGGACAGGGGCGCCCTACAATGAGCAGTTCTTC CASSLRTGAPYNEQFF TRBD1 - TRBJ2-1 TRBV7-3 16
TGTGCCAGCAGCCTTAGCAGCTACACTGAAGCTTTCTTT CASSLSSYTEAFF - - TRBJ1-1 TRBV11-3 13
TGTGCCAGCACCGGGGCTTTTGAGCAGTATTTT CASTGAFEQYF - - TRBJ2-3 TRBV27 11
TGTGCCAGCAGCTTAGGCGCAGGGGGCCGCACAGATACGCAGTATTTT CASSLGAGGRTDTQYF TRBD1 - TRBJ2-3 TRBV7-2 16
TGTGCCACCCGAGGCGGGGGGGGAGGCGTAAACATTCAGTACTTC CATRGGGGGVNIQYF TRBD2 - TRBJ2-4 TRBV28 15
TGCGCCAGCAGCCCCGGGACTAGCGGGGGGGCCGTCTACAATGAGCAGTTCTTC CASSPGTSGGAVYNEQFF TRBD2 few TRBJ2-1 TRBV4-3 18
TGCAGCGCCCAGACGGGCCCGGTGGGTGGCTACACCTTC CSAQTGPVGGYTF - few TRBJ1-2 TRBV29-1 13
TGTGCCAGCAGAAGGACAGGGCCCACTGAAGCTTTCTTT CASRRTGPTEAFF TRBD1 - TRBJ1-1 TRBV6-6 13
TGTGCCAGCAGTACCTCAGCAGAGACCCAGTACTTC CASSTSAETQYF - once TRBJ2-5 TRBV6-6 12
TGTGCCAGCAGCGGGACTAGCGGGGGGCGCTCCTACGAGCAGTACTTC CASSGTSGGRSYEQYF TRBD2 - TRBJ2-7 TRBV6-6 16
TGTGCCAGCAGTGAAGCGGGCACCGGGGAGCTGTTTTTT CASSEAGTGELFF - few TRBJ2-2 TRBV6-4 13
TGTGCCAGCAGCCCGCGGAGGGGGGCTGAAGCTTTCTTT CASSPRRGAEAFF - - TRBJ1-1 TRBV7-3 13
TGTGCCAGCAGTCCCACCTACGACGGGGGGGGCACTGAAGCTTTCTTT CASSPTYDGGGTEAFF - few TRBJ1-1 TRBV28 16
TGTGCCAGCAGTCTGTACTGGGGGGACAGGGGATCCGAGCAGTACTTC CASSLYWGDRGSEQYF TRBD1 - TRBJ2-7 TRBV27 16
TGTGCCAGCAGCCCGGGAATGGGGGAGCAGTACTTC CASSPGMGEQYF - - TRBJ2-7 TRBV5-4 12
TGTGCCAGCAGCGCCGTGAACACTGAAGCTTTCTTT CASSAVNTEAFF - - TRBJ1-1 TRBV7-2 12
TGTGCCAGCAGCTTAGTCCTAGCGGCTGGCAATGAGCAGTTCTTC CASSLVLAAGNEQFF TRBD2 - TRBJ2-1 TRBV7-2 15
TGCGCCAGCAGCTTGGAGACAGGGCGGGGGCAAGAGACCCAGTACTTC CASSLETGRGQETQYF - - TRBJ2-5 TRBV5-1 16
TGTGCCAGCAGCCTAGGGACAGGCTACGAGCAGTACTTC CASSLGTGYEQYF TRBD1 once TRBJ2-7 TRBV11-2 13
TGCGCCAGCAGCTTGGATATCACAGGGGACCTCGGCGAGCAGTACTTC CASSLDITGDLGEQYF TRBD1 - TRBJ2-7 TRBV5-1 16
TGTGCCAGCAACTTACCGACAGGACGGAACACTGAAGCTTTCTTT CASNLPTGRNTEAFF - once TRBJ1-1 TRBV6-6 15
TGTGCCAGCACCACTTTTGGGGGTACCTACGAGCAGTACTTC CASTTFGGTYEQYF - few TRBJ2-7 TRBV7-6 14
TGTGCCAGCAGCCCCCCGGGTGAGGGGCTGGTCTATGGCTACACCTTC CASSPPGEGLVYGYTF - - TRBJ1-2 TRBV28 16
TGTGCCAGCAGCTCCGGGACAGGCCCTTCACCCCTCCACTTT CASSSGTGPSPLHF TRBD1 - TRBJ1-6 TRBV9 14
TGTGCCAGCAGCTTAGGGGGGGCAGGGGATTACGAGCAGTACTTC CASSLGGAGDYEQYF - - TRBJ2-7 TRBV7-2 15
TGCGCCAGCAGACCGTCGTCCTCCTACGAGCAGTACTTC CASRPSSSYEQYF - - TRBJ2-7 TRBV5-1 13
TGTGCCACCAGCAGAGGTGAGGGGAAGGCAGAGACCCAGTACTTC CATSRGEGKAETQYF - - TRBJ2-5 TRBV15 15
TGCAGCGTTCCGGGACAGCCTTACTCTGGGGCCAACGTCCTGACTTTC CSVPGQPYSGANVLTF TRBD1 - TRBJ2-6 TRBV29-1 16
TGTGCCAGCAGACTGATACAGGGTGCCTACAATGAGCAGTTCTTC CASRLIQGAYNEQFF - - TRBJ2-1 TRBV7-9 15
TGCGCCAGCAGCCAAGATCCCGGGGCCAGGACTGAAGCTTTCTTT CASSQDPGARTEAFF - - TRBJ1-1 TRBV4-3 15
TGCGCCAGCAGCCGAATCCAAGCGGGACATTACAATGAGCAGTTCTTC CASSRIQAGHYNEQFF - - TRBJ2-1 TRBV4-3 16
TGCGCCAGCAGCCTATCACAGGGTACCGGGGAGCTGTTTTTT CASSLSQGTGELFF - - TRBJ2-2 TRBV5-1 14
TGTGCCAGCAGCTTACGACGGTTCCAAGAGACCCAGTACTTC CASSLRRFQETQYF - - TRBJ2-5 TRBV7-2 14